This T cell receptor (beta chain) was sequenced for a study of blood T cell repertoires in COVID-19. Study overall: Sites across the United States, Italy and Spain contributed samples from acute and convalescent COVID-19.

This CDR3 has 15 amino acids. Germline loops: CDR1 KGHSH, CDR2 LQKENI. Trimming took 3 bases from V and 1 from J; bases not matched to a gene: 2. Assay used: immunoSEQ multiplex PCR; TCRdb lists only in-frame clones, some missing. In the table there are 200,000 to 250,000 clones, about 82% of which are singletons. The specimen was peripheral blood. The chain has TRBV18 and TRBJ2-1; 8 bases line up with TRBD2. The TCR was taken from a man at least 80 years old with acute or convalescent COVID-19. CDR3: CASSPSSGSYNEQFF. The CDR3 DNA sequence: TGTGCCAGCTCACCCTCTAGCGGGTCCTACAATGAGCAGTTCTTC.